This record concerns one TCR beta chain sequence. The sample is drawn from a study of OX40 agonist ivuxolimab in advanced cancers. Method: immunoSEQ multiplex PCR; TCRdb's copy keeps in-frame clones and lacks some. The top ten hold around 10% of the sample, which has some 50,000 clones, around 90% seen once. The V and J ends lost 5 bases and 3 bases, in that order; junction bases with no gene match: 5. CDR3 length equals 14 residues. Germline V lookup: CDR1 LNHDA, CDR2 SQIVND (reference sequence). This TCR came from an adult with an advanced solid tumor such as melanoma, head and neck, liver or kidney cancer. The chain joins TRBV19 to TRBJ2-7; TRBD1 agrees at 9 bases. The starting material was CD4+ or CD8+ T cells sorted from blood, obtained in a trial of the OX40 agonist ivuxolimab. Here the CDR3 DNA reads TGTGCCAGTAGTGCAGGACAGGGGAGCTACGAGCAGTACTTC. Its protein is CASSAGQGSYEQYF. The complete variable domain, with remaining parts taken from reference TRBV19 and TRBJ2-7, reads DGGITQSPKYLFRKEGQNVTLSCEQNLNHDAMYWYRQDPGQGLRLIYYSQIVNDFQKGDIAEGYSVSREKKESFPLTVTSAQKNPTAFYLCASSAGQGSYEQYFGPGTRLTVT.